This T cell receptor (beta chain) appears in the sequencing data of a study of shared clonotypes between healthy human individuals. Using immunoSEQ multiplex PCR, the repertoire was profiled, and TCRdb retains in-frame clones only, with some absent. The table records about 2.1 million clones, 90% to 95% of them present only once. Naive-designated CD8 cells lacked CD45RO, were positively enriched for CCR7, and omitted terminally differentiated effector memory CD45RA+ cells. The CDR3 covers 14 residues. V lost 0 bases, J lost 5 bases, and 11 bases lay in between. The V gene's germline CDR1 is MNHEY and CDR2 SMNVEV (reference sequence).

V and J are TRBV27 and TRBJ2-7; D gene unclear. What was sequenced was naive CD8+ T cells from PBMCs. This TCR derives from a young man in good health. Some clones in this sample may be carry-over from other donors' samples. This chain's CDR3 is CASSLSVRMNEQYF. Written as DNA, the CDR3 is TGTGCCAGCAGTTTATCGGTCAGGATGAACGAGCAGTACTTC.